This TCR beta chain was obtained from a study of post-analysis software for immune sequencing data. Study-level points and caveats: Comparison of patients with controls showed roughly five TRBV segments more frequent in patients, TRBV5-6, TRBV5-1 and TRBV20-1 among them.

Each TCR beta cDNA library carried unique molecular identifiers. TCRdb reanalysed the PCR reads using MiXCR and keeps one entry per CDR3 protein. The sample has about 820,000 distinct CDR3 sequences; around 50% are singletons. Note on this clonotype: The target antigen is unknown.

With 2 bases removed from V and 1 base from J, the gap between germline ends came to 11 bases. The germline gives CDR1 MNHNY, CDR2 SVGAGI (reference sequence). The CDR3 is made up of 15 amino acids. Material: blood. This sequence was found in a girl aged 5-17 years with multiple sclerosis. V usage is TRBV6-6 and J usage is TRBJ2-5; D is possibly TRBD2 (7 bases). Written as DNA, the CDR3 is TGTGCCAGCAGTTACCCCCGGGGGGCCCAAGAGACCCAGTACTTC. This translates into CASSYPRGAQETQYF.